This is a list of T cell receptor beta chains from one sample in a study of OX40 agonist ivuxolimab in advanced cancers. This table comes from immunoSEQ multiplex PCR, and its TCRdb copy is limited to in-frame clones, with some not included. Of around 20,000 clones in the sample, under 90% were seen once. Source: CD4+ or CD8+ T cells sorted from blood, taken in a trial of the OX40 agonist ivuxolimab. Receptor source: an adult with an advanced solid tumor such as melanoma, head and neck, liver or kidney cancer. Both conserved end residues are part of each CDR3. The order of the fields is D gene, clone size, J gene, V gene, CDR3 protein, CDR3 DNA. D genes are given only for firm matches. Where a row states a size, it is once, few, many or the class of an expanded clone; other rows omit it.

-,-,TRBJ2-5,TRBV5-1,CASSLETDQETQYF,TGCGCCAGCAGCTTGGAAACAGACCAAGAGACCCAGTACTTC
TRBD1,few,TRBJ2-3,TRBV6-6,CASSSSGQSTDTQYF,TGTGCCAGCAGTTCCTCGGGACAGAGCACAGATACGCAGTATTTT
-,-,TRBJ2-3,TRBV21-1,CASRTGDEDTQYF,TGTGCCAGCAGGACAGGCGACGAAGATACGCAGTATTTT
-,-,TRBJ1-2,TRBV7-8,CASSLGIGGLQAYGYTF,TGTGCCAGCAGCTTGGGGATCGGGGGGCTGCAGGCCTATGGCTACACCTTC
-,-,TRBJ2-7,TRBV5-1,CASSLGGQGAYEQYF,TGCGCCAGCAGCCTAGGAGGGCAGGGCGCCTACGAGCAGTACTTC
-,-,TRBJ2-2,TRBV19,CASSGTWGIGELFF,TGTGCCTCCTCCGGAACGTGGGGAATCGGGGAGCTGTTTTTT
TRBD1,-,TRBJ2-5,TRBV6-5,CASSSTGGFFQETQYF,TGTGCCAGCAGTTCAACAGGGGGCTTTTTCCAAGAGACCCAGTACTTC
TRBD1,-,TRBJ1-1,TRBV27,CATIPPRDSTEGAFF,TGTGCCACCATTCCCCCGCGGGACAGCACAGAGGGGGCTTTCTTT
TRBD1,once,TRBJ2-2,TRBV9,CASSVGGQGQTGELFF,TGTGCCAGCAGCGTAGGGGGACAGGGTCAGACCGGGGAGCTGTTTTTT
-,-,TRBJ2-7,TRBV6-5,CASDGGLWNEQYF,TGTGCCAGCGATGGGGGCCTATGGAACGAGCAGTACTTC
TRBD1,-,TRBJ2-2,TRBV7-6,CASSLAPTGVNTGELFF,TGTGCCAGCAGCTTAGCTCCGACAGGGGTGAACACCGGGGAGCTGTTTTTT
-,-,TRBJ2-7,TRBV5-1,CATKPGTSSSYEQYF,TGCGCCACCAAACCAGGGACAAGTTCCTCCTACGAGCAGTACTTC
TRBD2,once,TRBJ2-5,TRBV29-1,CSVLGTSGTSNGETQYF,TGCAGCGTTCTTGGGACTAGCGGGACCTCGAATGGCGAGACCCAGTACTTC
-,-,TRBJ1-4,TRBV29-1,CSVESATDSNEKLFF,TGCAGCGTTGAATCGGCAACGGACAGTAATGAAAAACTGTTTTTT
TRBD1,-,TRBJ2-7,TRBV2,CASGQTYEQYF,TGTGCCTCGGGACAGACCTACGAGCAGTACTTC
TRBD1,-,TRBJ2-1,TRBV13,CASSRRGQVMGHNEQFF,TGTGCCAGCAGCCGCCGGGGACAGGTGATGGGACACAATGAGCAGTTCTTC
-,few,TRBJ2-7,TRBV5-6,CASSLLAGSYEQYF,TGTGCCAGCAGCTTGCTGGCGGGCTCCTACGAGCAGTACTTC
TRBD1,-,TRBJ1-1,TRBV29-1,CSVETGDTEAFF,TGCAGCGTCGAGACAGGGGACACGGAAGCTTTCTTT
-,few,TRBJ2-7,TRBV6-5,CASSYGGGEQYF,TGTGCCAGCAGTTACGGAGGAGGCGAGCAGTACTTC
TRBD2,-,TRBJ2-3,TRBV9,CASSLRGLAGSTDTQYF,TGTGCCAGCAGCTTGAGGGGACTAGCGGGAAGTACAGATACGCAGTATTTT
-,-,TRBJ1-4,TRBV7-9,CASRLDGDATNEKLFF,TGTGCCAGCAGACTCGACGGTGATGCAACTAATGAAAAACTGTTTTTT
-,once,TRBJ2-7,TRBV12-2,CASRLGVGPHLGSYEQYF,TGTGCAAGTCGGCTTGGGGTTGGGCCTCACCTCGGGTCCTACGAGCAGTACTTC
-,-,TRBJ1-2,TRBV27,CASSLKDFGGRSITGYTF,TGTGCCAGCAGTTTAAAAGATTTCGGGGGGCGCAGTATCACTGGCTACACCTTC
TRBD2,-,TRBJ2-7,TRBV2,CASSPLAGEPSSYEQYF,TGTGCCAGCAGTCCCCTAGCGGGGGAACCAAGCTCCTACGAGCAGTACTTC
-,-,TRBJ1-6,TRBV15,CATSRGTASSYNSPLHF,TGTGCCACCAGCAGAGGGACAGCGAGCTCCTATAATTCACCCCTCCACTTT
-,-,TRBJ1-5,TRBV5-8,CASSLGWNSNQPQHF,TGTGCCAGCAGTCTCGGGTGGAATAGCAATCAGCCCCAGCATTTT
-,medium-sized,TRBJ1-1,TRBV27,CASSLIGQNTEAFF,TGTGCCAGCAGTTTGATCGGACAAAACACTGAAGCTTTCTTT
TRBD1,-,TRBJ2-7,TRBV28,CASSSPYRTGTSSYEQYF,TGTGCCAGCAGTTCTCCCTATCGGACAGGGACGAGCTCCTACGAGCAGTACTTC
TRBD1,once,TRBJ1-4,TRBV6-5,CASSYSFYRGEKLFF,TGTGCCAGCAGTTACTCCTTCTACAGGGGTGAAAAACTGTTTTTT
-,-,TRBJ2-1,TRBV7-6,CASSITGTMDNEQFF,TGTGCCAGCAGCATAACCGGGACCATGGACAATGAGCAGTTCTTC
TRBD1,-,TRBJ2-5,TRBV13,CASSPRGETGTLRETQYF,TGTGCCAGCAGCCCCAGGGGAGAGACAGGGACACTGAGGGAGACCCAGTACTTC
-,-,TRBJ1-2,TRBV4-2,CASSHHKTAHYGYTF,TGTGCCAGCAGCCATCATAAGACAGCCCACTATGGCTACACCTTC
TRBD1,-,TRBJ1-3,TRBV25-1,CASSLGGPGNTIYF,TGTGCCAGCAGTTTAGGGGGCCCTGGAAACACCATATATTTT
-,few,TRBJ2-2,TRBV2,CASSAAGGGFGELFF,TGTGCCAGCAGTGCTGCAGGTGGAGGGTTCGGGGAGCTGTTTTTT
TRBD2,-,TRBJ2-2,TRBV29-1,CSIIWGSGRNTGELFF,TGCAGCATTATTTGGGGGAGCGGGAGGAACACCGGGGAGCTGTTTTTT
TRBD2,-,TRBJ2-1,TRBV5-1,CASSLWVAGGRSYNEQFF,TGCGCCAGCAGCTTGTGGGTAGCGGGGGGGCGATCCTACAATGAGCAGTTCTTC
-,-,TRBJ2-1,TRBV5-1,CASSYRNEQFF,TGCGCCAGCAGCTACAGGAATGAGCAGTTCTTC
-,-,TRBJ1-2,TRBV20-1,CSGTTYGYTF,TGCAGTGGAACGACCTATGGCTACACCTTC
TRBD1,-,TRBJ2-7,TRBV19,CASSPTRGREQYF,TGTGCCAGTAGCCCAACAAGGGGGCGCGAGCAGTACTTC
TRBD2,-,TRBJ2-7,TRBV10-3,CAISVTSGESSYEQYF,TGTGCCATCAGTGTAACTAGCGGCGAGAGCTCCTACGAGCAGTACTTC
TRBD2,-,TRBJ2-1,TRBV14,CASSQEGLAPYNEQFF,TGTGCCAGCAGCCAAGAGGGACTAGCGCCTTACAATGAGCAGTTCTTC
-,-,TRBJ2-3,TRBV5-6,CASSPGPSTDTQYF,TGTGCCAGCAGCCCGGGACCAAGCACAGATACGCAGTATTTT
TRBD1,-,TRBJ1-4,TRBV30,CAWQGTGSEKLFF,TGTGCCTGGCAAGGGACAGGGAGTGAAAAACTGTTTTTT
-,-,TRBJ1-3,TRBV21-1,CASSPKGEGWSNTIYF,TGTGCCAGCAGCCCAAAAGGGGAGGGTTGGTCGAACACCATATATTTT
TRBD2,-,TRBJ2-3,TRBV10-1,CASSESMSFGLAGVTDTQYF,TGCGCCAGCAGTGAGTCGATGTCGTTCGGGCTAGCGGGGGTAACAGATACGCAGTATTTT
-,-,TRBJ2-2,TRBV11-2,CASSFVLTGELFF,TGTGCCAGCAGCTTCGTCTTAACCGGGGAGCTGTTTTTT
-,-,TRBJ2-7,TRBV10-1,CASFVLKYYEQYF,TGCGCCAGCTTCGTCTTGAAGTACTACGAGCAGTACTTC
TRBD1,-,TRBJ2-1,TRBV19,CASSIGQGNNEQFF,TGTGCCAGTAGTATCGGACAGGGGAACAATGAGCAGTTCTTC
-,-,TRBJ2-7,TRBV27,CASRFSPTYEQYF,TGTGCCAGCAGATTTAGCCCGACCTACGAGCAGTACTTC
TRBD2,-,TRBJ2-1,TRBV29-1,CSVPLAGGSYNEQFF,TGCAGCGTTCCCCTAGCGGGAGGGTCCTACAATGAGCAGTTCTTC
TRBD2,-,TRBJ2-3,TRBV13,CASSLSSGRVDTQYF,TGTGCCAGCAGCTTAAGTTCCGGGAGGGTAGATACGCAGTATTTT
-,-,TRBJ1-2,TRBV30,CAWSGQNYGYTF,TGTGCCTGGAGTGGGCAGAACTATGGCTACACCTTC
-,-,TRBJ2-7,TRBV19,CTSSEEGTPGYEQYF,TGTACCAGTAGTGAGGAGGGGACGCCGGGCTACGAGCAGTACTTC
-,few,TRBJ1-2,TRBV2,CASRQTVLYGYTF,TGTGCCAGCAGACAGACAGTCCTCTATGGCTACACCTTC
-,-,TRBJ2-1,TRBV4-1,CASSRAEPGNEQFF,TGCGCCAGCAGCCGGGCAGAGCCGGGCAATGAGCAGTTCTTC
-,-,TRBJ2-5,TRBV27,CASSFSTVYQETQYF,TGTGCCAGCAGTTTCTCCACAGTATACCAAGAGACCCAGTACTTC
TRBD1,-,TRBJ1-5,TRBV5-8,CASSWGTGGNQPQHF,TGTGCCAGCAGCTGGGGGACAGGGGGCAATCAGCCCCAGCATTTT
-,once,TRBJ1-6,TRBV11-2,CASSLVPVQPSPLHF,TGTGCCAGCAGCTTAGTGCCTGTTCAACCATCACCCCTCCACTTT
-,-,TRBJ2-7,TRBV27,CAIGASYEQYF,TGTGCCATAGGGGCCTCCTACGAGCAGTACTTC
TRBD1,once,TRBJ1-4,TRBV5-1,CASSLTGVGEKLFF,TGCGCCAGCAGCTTGACAGGGGTCGGTGAAAAACTGTTTTTT